Listed here are 5 T cell receptor beta chains from one sample, sequenced in a study of cytomegalovirus exposure and HLA in healthy donors (dated by TCRdb to 2017 to 2019). The library came from the immunoSEQ multiplex PCR assay. For the multiplex PCR, a mixture combining 60 forward primers for TCR Vbeta segments and 13 reverse primers for TCR Jbeta segments was used. Held by TCRdb, this immuneACCESS table contains in-frame sequences only and omits some clones. Under half of the omission traces to an unresolved V gene where checked; the cause of the rest is unknown. The sample table records more than 110,000 clones; 70% to 80% of these occur just once. Approximately 2% of the sample is in the top ten clones. The sample was PBMCs. The origin of the receptors is an older woman in good health and CMV-seropositive.

The chain links TRBV25-1 to TRBJ2-1; TRBD2 agrees at 14 bases. The germline V gene encodes CDR1 MGHDK and CDR2 SYGVNS. The V segment lost 5 bases and the J segment 6 bases; nucleotides outside the gene matches: 9. The CDR3 runs 17 residues. This CDR3 is CASSPQAGTSGSNEQFF. The CDR3 nucleotides are TGTGCCAGCAGTCCCCAGGCCGGGACTAGCGGGAGCAATGAGCAGTTCTTC.

This sequence joins TRBV10-3 and TRBJ2-7; 7 bases match TRBD2. The CDR3 is made up of 13 amino acids. Germline V gives CDR1 ENHRY, CDR2 SYGVKD. Trimming cost V 3 bases and J 3 bases; bases outside gene matches: 2. The CDR3, as DNA: TGTGCCATCAGTGATGGGGGGGTCTACGAGCAGTACTTC. Translation gives CAISDGGVYEQYF.

The rearrangement links TRBV4-1 to TRBJ1-1; no firm D call. Per germline, CDR1 MGHRA and CDR2 YSYEKL. CDR3 length: 13 amino acids. V lost 0 bases, J lost 4 bases, and 6 bases lay in between. The CDR3 bases are TGCGCCAGCAGCCAAGATTGGGCCACTGAAGCTTTCTTT. Translating it yields CASSQDWATEAFF.

The gene calls are TRBV21-1 and TRBJ2-5; TRBD2 reflects the table's D call only, with no check against the DNA. TRBV21-1 constitutes a pseudogene. This CDR3 comprises 16 residues. The CDR3 DNA reads TGTGCCAGCAGCAAAAGGGTTAGCGGGAGTAAAGAGACCCAGTACTTC. It specifies CASSKRVSGSKETQYF.

This chain connects TRBV6-5 to TRBJ2-2; a weak D match, TRBD1 (5 bases). The CDR3 contains 13 residues. V was cut by 5 bases and J by 9 bases, with 13 bases left in between. CDR1 is MNHEY and CDR2 is SVGAGI in the germline V gene. In nucleotides, the CDR3 is TGTGCCAGCAGTCTATACAGGTCCAGGGAGCTGTTTTTT. It specifies CASSLYRSRELFF.